Listed below are T cell receptor beta chains from one sample, sequenced in a study of blood T cell repertoires in COVID-19. Measured with immunoSEQ multiplex PCR; TCRdb has only the in-frame clones, and not every one. Of tens of thousands of clones listed, approximately 84% are singletons. Sequencing was performed on peripheral blood. The origin of the receptors is a man in his 70s with active or convalescent COVID-19. Both conserved end residues are part of each CDR3. Each record gives: D gene, J gene, clone size, V gene, CDR3 DNA, CDR3 protein. A D gene is named only where the DNA matches it firmly. Expanded clones are given a class, and other clones once, few, many or no size at all.

>-|TRBJ1-6|-|TRBV6-4
TGTGCCAGCAGTCGATACAGGGTAGGTGGTTCACCCCTCCACTTT
CASSRYRVGGSPLHF
>-|TRBJ1-4|few|TRBV7-9
TGTGCCAGCAGCTCGGGGACGGGAGGTGGTGAAAAACTGTTTTTT
CASSSGTGGGEKLFF
>TRBD1|TRBJ1-2|-|TRBV29-1
TGCAGCGTTGGGGACAGGAGCTATGGCTACACCTTC
CSVGDRSYGYTF
>-|TRBJ1-2|-|TRBV28
TGTGCCAGCAGACTTACAGGGCCCTATGGCTACACCTTC
CASRLTGPYGYTF
>TRBD1|TRBJ1-1|-|TRBV5-4
TGTGCCAGCAGCTTCCGACAGGGGCGCAACACTGAAGCTTTCTTT
CASSFRQGRNTEAFF
>TRBD2|TRBJ2-1|-|TRBV7-3
TGTGCCAGCAGCTTAGCGGGAGTGGCCCTTGCGGGCAATGAGCAGTTCTTC
CASSLAGVALAGNEQFF
>TRBD1|TRBJ2-1|-|TRBV19
TGTGCCAGTAGCCCAGACAGGGGGTACTACAATGAGCAGTTCTTC
CASSPDRGYYNEQFF
>TRBD1|TRBJ1-3|-|TRBV15
TGTGCCACCAGAGAAGCCCCAGGGGGCTTTGGAAACACCATATATTTT
CATREAPGGFGNTIYF
>TRBD2|TRBJ2-6|-|TRBV19
TGTGCCAGTACTCACGGGGGGTCTCTCTCCTACTCTGGGGCCAACGTCCTGACTTTC
CASTHGGSLSYSGANVLTF
>TRBD2|TRBJ2-7|-|TRBV6-2/TRBV6-3
TGTGCCAGCAGTTACTCGGGAGCGGGAGACCCCTACGAGCAGTACTTC
CASSYSGAGDPYEQYF
>-|TRBJ2-7|-|TRBV6-5
TGTGCCAGCAGTCAGGGGATTTTCTACGAGCAGTACTTC
CASSQGIFYEQYF
>-|TRBJ2-1|-|TRBV4-3
TGCGCCAGCAGCCTCGAGGTGGGGGGCAATGAGCAGTTCTTC
CASSLEVGGNEQFF
>-|TRBJ1-1|few|TRBV7-3
TGTGCCAGCATGAGCGGGCCGGGGAACACTGAAGCTTTCTTT
CASMSGPGNTEAFF
>-|TRBJ2-3|-|TRBV7-9
TGTGCCACGGGGGACCCCCCGGCAGATACGCAGTATTTT
CATGDPPADTQYF